The 29 T cell receptor beta chains presented below share a single source sample, sequenced in a study of identical twins. TCRdb itself ran the 5' RACE reads through MiXCR, one entry per CDR3 protein. Of roughly 1,500,000 distinct CDR3 sequences listed, 32% were seen once; the top ten hold about 0.27%. Sequencing input: cord blood. The receptors stem from a newborn girl in good health.

This clonotype was detected a few times. The chain joins TRBV4-1 to TRBJ2-3, with D possibly matching TRBD1 (6 bases). The CDR3 consists of 16 residues. Trimming took off 5 bases at V and 1 base at J, with 16 bases between the two ends. Per germline, CDR1 MGHRA and CDR2 YSYEKL. As DNA, the CDR3 is TGCGCCAGCAGCAGACACAGGGTGGGGGGCACAGATACGCAGTATTTT. It is translated as CASSRHRVGGTDTQYF.

The chain has TRBV4-2 and TRBJ2-7; possibly TRBD2 for D (6 bases). Trimming left V 0 bases short and J 7 bases short, with 22 bases between. CDR3 length: 17 residues. Looked up from germline, CDR1 is LGHNA and CDR2 is YNFKEQ. CDR3 in amino acids: CASSQELRDISYNEQYF. CDR3 nucleotide sequence: TGTGCCAGCAGCCAAGAGTTGCGGGATATCTCCTACAATGAGCAGTACTTC.

The chain combines TRBV11-2 with TRBJ2-4; TRBD2 agrees at 9 bases. The DNA end lines up better with TRBJ2-5; the J call may be wrong. CDR3 length: 15 residues. Germline V gene lookup returns CDR1 SGHAT and CDR2 FQNNGV. The CDR3 DNA sequence: TGTGCCAGCAGCTTAGAAGCGGGGGGAAGGGAGACCCAGTACTTC. Translated: CASSLEAGGRETQYF.

This clonotype was observed a handful of times. This chain connects TRBV4-1 to TRBJ2-1; perhaps TRBD2 as D (6 bases). From germline, CDR1 is MGHRA and CDR2 YSYEKL. The germline V and J ends were trimmed by 2 bases and 6 bases, with 17 bases remaining between them. This CDR3 region has 16 residues. CDR3 sequence (DNA): TGCGCCAGCAGCCAACCGACTAGGACCCTTGCCAATGAGCAGTTCTTC. It specifies CASSQPTRTLANEQFF.

This chain joins TRBV20-1 and TRBJ2-7; D gene ambiguous. The end of the DNA aligns better with TRBJ2-5, so the J call may be wrong. CDR1 is DFQATT and CDR2 is SNEGSKA in the germline V gene (reference sequence). The CDR3 spans 10 residues. The DNA of the CDR3 is TGCAGTGCTACTGCCGGGACCCAGTACTTC. It codes for CSATAGTQYF.

This clonotype has a handful of counts. The rearrangement uses TRBV5-1 and TRBJ2-4, with 10 bases aligning to TRBD2. Germline V gene lookup returns CDR1 SGHRS and CDR2 YFSETQ. There are 16 residues in the CDR3. Trimming removed 4 bases from V and 3 bases from J; junction bases left unmatched: 7. CDR3 protein: CASSVDRLAGKNIQYF. The CDR3 DNA reads TGCGCCAGCAGCGTGGACAGACTAGCGGGCAAAAACATTCAGTACTTC.

This clonotype was detected only a few times. The chain couples TRBV6-1 to TRBJ2-7, with 10 positions matching TRBD2. The CDR3 runs 15 residues. V trimming: 5 bases; J trimming: 0 bases; junction bases outside the gene matches: 4. CDR1 and CDR2 (germline): MNHNS, SASEGT. The CDR3 loop reads CASSIGLADSYEQYF. Here the CDR3 DNA reads TGTGCCAGCAGTATTGGACTAGCGGACTCCTACGAGCAGTACTTC.

J is TRBJ2-4 and V is TRBV6-5; the match to TRBD2 covers 11 bases. Germline loops: CDR1 MNHEY, CDR2 SVGAGI. Germline trimming cut 4 bases from V and 0 bases from J; bases unmatched to any gene: 11. CDR3 length equals 19 residues. DNA for the CDR3: TGTGCCAGCAGTTCGCAGACTAGCGGGGATCTGACAGCCAAAAACATTCAGTACTTC. Its translation: CASSSQTSGDLTAKNIQYF.

In this sample, this clonotype turned up a few times. The rearrangement uses TRBV29-1 and TRBJ2-5; 12 nucleotides line up with TRBD2. The CDR3 loop spans 16 amino acids. J lost 0 bases, V lost 6 bases, and 8 bases had no gene match. Per germline, CDR1 SQVTM and CDR2 ANQGSEA. The CDR3 is CSVPPGTSGYQETQYF. DNA for the CDR3: TGCAGCGTCCCTCCGGGGACTAGCGGGTACCAAGAGACCCAGTACTTC.

Only a few counts were recorded for this clonotype. The chain has TRBV20-1 and TRBJ2-3, with TRBD1 matching over 7 bases. Per germline, CDR1 DFQATT and CDR2 SNEGSKA (reference sequence). The CDR3 runs 13 residues. Losses at the gene ends were 2 bases for V and 6 bases for J; bases not matched to a gene: 5. In DNA, the CDR3 is TGCAGTGCTAGATTACAGGGGATCGATACGCAGTATTTT. Its protein is CSARLQGIDTQYF.

In its sample, this clonotype was seen many times. J is TRBJ1-5 and V is TRBV29-1, with D unclear. CDR1 SQVTM and CDR2 ANQGSEA come from the germline V gene. The CDR3 length is 12 residues. V was shortened by 7 bases and J by 7 bases, with 14 bases between the two germline ends. CDR3 in amino acids: CSARTTGQPQHF. The DNA for the CDR3 is TGCAGCGCTAGAACGACGGGACAGCCCCAGCATTTT.

Comment on this clonotype: This clone may be a read error of a much larger clone one base away. CDR3 residues: CSAGVKGGLAAYEQYF. CDR3 bases: TGCAGTGCTGGAGTAAAGGGAGGACTAGCGGCCTACGAGCAGTACTTC. The chain uses TRBV20-1 and TRBJ2-7, with 10 positions matching TRBD2. The J segment lost 2 bases and the V segment lost 5 bases, leaving 12 bases of the junction unmatched. Germline V gene lookup returns CDR1 DFQATT and CDR2 SNEGSKA (reference sequence). The CDR3 contains 16 residues.

This clonotype came up a few times. The V call is TRBV12-3 or TRBV12-4, the J call TRBJ2-5; D possibly corresponds to TRBD2 (5 bases). Trimming shortened V by 2 bases and J by 5 bases, and 12 bases separated the two germline ends. There are 14 residues in the CDR3. In DNA, the CDR3 is TGTGCCAGCAGTTTATTCTGGAGAGGGGAGACCCAGTACTTC. The encoded protein is CASSLFWRGETQYF.

The rearrangement joins TRBV20-1 to TRBJ2-7; 7 nucleotides match TRBD2. The CDR3 has 13 amino acids. Germline V gene lookup returns CDR1 DFQATT and CDR2 SNEGSKA (reference sequence). V dropped 6 bases and J dropped 3; count of bases not matched to a gene: 8. CDR3 sequence: CSAPYQRDYEQYF. The CDR3 nucleotides read TGCAGTGCCCCGTACCAGCGGGACTACGAGCAGTACTTC.

Only one count was recorded for this clonotype. The chain links TRBV20-1 to TRBJ1-1, with D possibly TRBD1 on 5 matching bases. Per germline, CDR1 DFQATT and CDR2 SNEGSKA (reference sequence). Trimming pared 1 base from V and 3 bases from J, leaving 12 bases between. The CDR3 runs 14 residues. The CDR3 protein is CSARGGRGYTEAFF. The CDR3 bases are TGCAGTGCTAGAGGGGGGAGAGGGTACACTGAAGCTTTCTTT.

The CDR3 protein is CASGRDRAAEAFF. As DNA, the CDR3 is TGTGCCAGCGGCCGGGACAGGGCGGCTGAAGCTTTCTTT. The gene calls are TRBV3-1 and TRBJ1-1, with 9 nucleotides matching TRBD1. The V gene end was trimmed by 8 bases and the J gene end by 6 bases; junction bases not matched to a gene: 7. The CDR3 sequence is 13 residues long. Germline lookup yields CDR1 LGHDT and CDR2 YNNKEL (reference sequence).

This clonotype was seen a handful of times. V and J are TRBV20-1 and TRBJ2-1; 13 bases are a match to TRBD2. Germline V CDR1 and CDR2: DFQATT, SNEGSKA (reference sequence). The junction had 5 bases not matched to a gene; V was cut back by 3 bases and J by 12 bases. The CDR3 has 13 residues. This CDR3 reads CSASRTSGGGQFF. The CDR3 DNA sequence: TGCAGTGCTAGTCGGACTAGCGGGGGTGGGCAGTTCTTC.

The genes are TRBV4-1 and TRBJ2-6; maybe TRBD2 (5 bases). The V and J ends lost 4 bases and 3 bases respectively, with 10 bases between them. Germline V gives CDR1 MGHRA, CDR2 YSYEKL. This CDR3 is 15 amino acids long. The CDR3 loop reads CASSPTMGGANVLTF. DNA of the CDR3: TGCGCCAGCAGCCCGACTATGGGTGGGGCCAACGTCCTGACTTTC.

This clonotype came up a few times. This chain connects TRBV20-1 to TRBJ2-5; 11 bases are a match to TRBD2. V gave up 0 bases and J gave up 1 base; unmatched junction bases: 1. CDR3 length: 15 amino acids. Germline-derived CDR1 and CDR2 are DFQATT and SNEGSKA (reference sequence). This CDR3 is CSARDGTSGQETQYF. The CDR3 nucleotides are TGCAGTGCTAGAGATGGGACTAGCGGCCAAGAGACCCAGTACTTC.

This clonotype was seen a handful of times. The chain has TRBV20-1 and TRBJ2-3, with D possibly TRBD2 on 6 matching bases. CDR3 length: 15 amino acids. V was clipped by 0 bases and J by 1 base, with 11 bases between them. The germline CDR1 and CDR2 sequences are DFQATT and SNEGSKA (reference sequence). CDR3 sequence: CSARDSRGGTDTQYF. DNA for the CDR3: TGCAGTGCTAGAGATAGCCGCGGGGGCACAGATACGCAGTATTTT.

This clonotype has at least ten counts. The chain combines TRBV13 with TRBJ2-7; D call uncertain. V was shortened by 5 bases and J by 0 bases, with 14 bases between the two germline ends. CDR1 and CDR2 (germline): PRHDT, FYEKMQ (reference sequence). This CDR3 contains 15 residues. DNA of the CDR3: TGTGCCAGCAGCCCCCGTTATCACTCCTCCTACGAGCAGTACTTC. The encoded protein is CASSPRYHSSYEQYF.

Only a few counts were recorded for this clonotype. V and J are TRBV7-9 and TRBJ2-1; 8 nucleotides agree with TRBD2. The germline V gene encodes CDR1 SEHNR and CDR2 FQNEAQ (reference sequence). J lost 2 bases, V lost 3 bases, and 6 bases had no gene match. CDR3 length equals 16 residues. As DNA, the CDR3 is TGTGCCAGCAGCTTGTCGGGGGGGGCCGCCTACAATGAGCAGTTCTTC. Translation gives CASSLSGGAAYNEQFF.

Points on this clonotype: Its ends do not fully match the called genes, so a read error is possible. The CDR3 nucleotides are TGCAACGTTGATTGGAGGGAGGGGGGCTACGAGCAGTACTTC. This sequence encodes CNVDWREGGYEQYF. This chain joins TRBV29-1 and TRBJ2-7, with D perhaps TRBD2 (7 bases). The CDR3 totals 14 residues. CDR1 and CDR2 (germline): SQVTM, ANQGSEA.

This clonotype has only a few counts. The V gene is TRBV20-1, the J gene TRBJ1-2; D is undetermined. CDR1 and CDR2 from the germline V gene are DFQATT and SNEGSKA (reference sequence). The CDR3 length is 15 residues. With 0 bases removed from V and 8 bases from J, the gap between germline ends came to 19 bases. CDR3 sequence (DNA): TGCAGTGCTAGAGATCAACGGGGAAGGGTAAACGGCTACACCTTC. This codes for CSARDQRGRVNGYTF.

This clonotype has only a few counts. J is TRBJ2-4 and V is TRBV3-1; the D gene is possibly TRBD1 (5 bases). The germline V and J ends were trimmed by 4 bases and 0 bases, with 10 bases remaining between them. CDR1 and CDR2 from the germline V gene are LGHDT and YNNKEL (reference sequence). The CDR3 runs 15 residues. The CDR3 loop is CASSPTVLAKNIQYF. In DNA, the CDR3 is TGTGCCAGCAGCCCGACAGTTTTAGCCAAAAACATTCAGTACTTC.

This clonotype occurred a few times. The V call is TRBV10-3, the J call TRBJ1-5, with D possibly TRBD1 on 6 matching bases. This CDR3 is built from 13 residues. Germline V gene data show CDR1 as ENHRY and CDR2 as SYGVKD. V was clipped by 4 bases and J by 7 bases, with 11 bases between them. CDR3 DNA: TGTGCCATCAGTGTCACAGGGAAACAGCCCCAGCATTTT. Translation: CAISVTGKQPQHF.

This clonotype was seen a handful of times. V is TRBV10-3 and J is TRBJ2-7; the match to TRBD2 covers 7 bases. V shed 7 bases and J 2 bases; nucleotides not matched to a gene: 8. The CDR3 consists of 14 residues. From germline, CDR1 is ENHRY and CDR2 SYGVKD. CDR3 loop: CAITRDYPPYEQYF. CDR3 sequence (DNA): TGTGCCATCACCAGGGACTACCCACCCTACGAGCAGTACTTC.

The chain has TRBV7-2 and TRBJ2-7; 7 positions agree with TRBD2. The germline V gene encodes CDR1 SGHTA and CDR2 FQGNSA. This CDR3 is 17 amino acids long. The V and J ends lost 1 base and 7 bases, in that order; junction bases with no gene match: 16. This CDR3 is CASSLDDRWEGGNEQYF. CDR3 DNA: TGTGCCAGCAGCTTAGACGATAGGTGGGAGGGCGGCAATGAGCAGTACTTC. The variable domain in full, with the rest retrieved from reference TRBV7-2 and TRBJ2-7, is GAGVSQSPSNKVTEKGKDVELRCDPISGHTALYWYRQSLGQGLEFLIYFQGNSAPDKSGLPSDRFSAERTGGSVSTLTIQRTQQEDSAVYLCASSLDDRWEGGNEQYFGPGTRLTVT.

The rearrangement uses TRBV3-1 and TRBJ2-5, with D unresolved. Germline loops: CDR1 LGHDT, CDR2 YNNKEL (reference sequence). V was shortened by 1 base and J by 5 bases, with 20 bases between the two germline ends. This CDR3 has 17 residues. CDR3 DNA sequence: TGTGCCAGCAGCCAAGTGAGTTCCCACCGTCTATCGGAGACCCAGTACTTC. It translates to CASSQVSSHRLSETQYF.